These 16 T cell receptor beta chains share one sample of origin, sequenced in a study of cytomegalovirus exposure and HLA in healthy donors. Profiled with immunoSEQ multiplex PCR; TCRdb holds only in-frame clones, not every one. The sample lists about 220,000 clones, 90% to 95% occurring once. Sample: PBMCs. These receptors came from a woman younger than 30 in good health and CMV-seronegative.

The chain joins TRBV30 to TRBJ1-2, with D hard to call. V was trimmed by 2 bases and J by 5 bases, leaving 6 bases between them. CDR3 length: 11 residues. Germline V lookup: CDR1 GTSNPN, CDR2 SVGIG (reference sequence). The CDR3 DNA reads as TGTGCCTGGAGTCCAGTGTATGGCTACACCTTC. Protein sequence: CAWSPVYGYTF.

J is TRBJ2-2 and V is TRBV6-1, with 9 bases that match TRBD2. Germline V lookup: CDR1 MNHNS, CDR2 SASEGT. The CDR3 runs 14 residues. V lost 6 bases and J lost 5; bases outside the gene matches: 4. CDR3 sequence: CASRGSGRTGELFF. The DNA of the CDR3 is TGTGCCAGCAGGGGTAGCGGGAGAACCGGGGAGCTGTTTTTT.

The chain has TRBV5-4 and TRBJ2-1; 9 nucleotides agree with TRBD2. This CDR3 has 18 amino acids. Looked up from germline, CDR1 is SGHNT and CDR2 is YYREEE (reference sequence). The trim removed 2 bases at V and 0 bases at J, leaving 9 bases unmatched. CDR3 region: CASSFGAGGRSSYNEQFF. DNA for the CDR3: TGTGCCAGCAGCTTTGGAGCGGGAGGCCGGAGCTCCTACAATGAGCAGTTCTTC. The full variable domain, with the rest looked up from reference TRBV5-4 and TRBJ2-1, is ETGVTQSPTHLIKTRGQQVTLRCSSQSGHNTVSWYQQALGQGPQFIFQYYREEENGRGNFPPRFSGLQFPNYSSELNVNALELDDSALYLCASSFGAGGRSSYNEQFFGPGTRLTVL.

The count of this clone is one. This chain links TRBV7-6 with TRBJ2-7; D remains unclear. Germline values: CDR1 SGHVS, CDR2 FNYEAQ. This CDR3 has 14 residues. The ends were cut back, 8 bases at V and 0 bases at J, with 14 bases in the middle. Here the CDR3 DNA reads TGTGCCAGCGGAAAGACGTGGAGCTCCTACGAGCAGTACTTC. Encoded protein: CASGKTWSSYEQYF.

CDR3 protein: CASSPDTFPRDTQYF. The DNA of the CDR3 is TGTGCCAGCAGCCCGGACACTTTCCCACGAGATACGCAGTATTTT. The chain is built from TRBV14 and TRBJ2-3; TRBD1 is a possible D gene (5 bases). Trimming shortened V by 4 bases and J by 5 bases, and 16 bases separated the two germline ends. Germline V gene sequence: CDR1 SGHDN, CDR2 FVKESK. The CDR3 covers 15 residues.

This chain uses TRBV5-6 with TRBJ2-5; the D gene is possibly TRBD2 (7 bases). The CDR3 is 16 residues long. Germline assignment: CDR1 SGHDT and CDR2 YYEEEE. V gave up 2 bases and J gave up 5 bases, with 19 bases separating them. The CDR3 is CASSFEGGFLEETQYF. CDR3 bases: TGTGCCAGCAGCTTCGAGGGGGGGTTCCTGGAGGAGACCCAGTACTTC. The full variable domain, rest sourced from reference TRBV5-6 and TRBJ2-5, is DAGVTQSPTHLIKTRGQQVTLRCSPKSGHDTVSWYQQALGQGPQFIFQYYEEEERQRGNFPDRFSGHQFPNYSSELNVNALLLGDSALYLCASSFEGGFLEETQYFGPGTRLLVL.

The chain carries TRBV11-2 and TRBJ2-1; possibly TRBD1 for D (5 bases). Germline lookup yields CDR1 SGHAT and CDR2 FQNNGV. V gave up 5 bases and J gave up 5 bases, with 7 bases separating them. The CDR3 extends over 12 amino acids. The CDR3 spells CASSETDNEQFF. The CDR3 bases are TGTGCCAGCAGCGAGACAGACAATGAGCAGTTCTTC.

This chain uses TRBV19 with TRBJ2-3; maybe TRBD1 (6 bases). V lost 4 bases and J 5 bases, leaving 13 bases between the germline ends. The CDR3 length is 14 residues. Germline V gene lookup returns CDR1 LNHDA and CDR2 SQIVND (reference sequence). For the CDR3, the DNA is TGTGCCAGTAGTACCGACAGGAGGAGAGATACGCAGTATTTT. This codes for CASSTDRRRDTQYF.

CDR3: CASRGSTGELFF. Written as DNA, the CDR3 is TGTGCCAGCAGAGGGAGTACCGGGGAGCTGTTTTTT. This chain links TRBV27 with TRBJ2-2; D might be TRBD2 (5 bases). Trimming stripped 6 bases from V and 5 bases from J, with 7 bases between. Germline CDR1 MNHEY, CDR2 SMNVEV (reference sequence). This CDR3 spans 12 amino acids.

This clone has just a few counts. The V and J genes are TRBV18 and TRBJ2-7, with D possibly TRBD1 on 6 matching bases. Per germline, CDR1 KGHSH and CDR2 LQKENI. V shed 6 bases and J shed 4 bases, with 25 bases lying between them. The CDR3 is 17 residues long. Here the CDR3 reads CASSSNDRTGSRYEQYF. The CDR3 bases are TGTGCCAGCTCGTCCAACGACCGCACAGGGTCGCGATACGAGCAGTACTTC.

This chain links TRBV7-2 with TRBJ2-7; no firm D call. This CDR3 comprises 14 residues. The germline V gene encodes CDR1 SGHTA and CDR2 FQGNSA. V was trimmed by 2 bases and J by 3 bases, leaving 11 bases between them. CDR3 coding DNA: TGTGCCAGCAGCTTAAGCGTCTCAGACTACGAGCAGTACTTC. It specifies CASSLSVSDYEQYF.

The chain couples TRBV10-3 to TRBJ1-2, with 7 bases that match TRBD1. Germline V gene data show CDR1 as ENHRY and CDR2 as SYGVKD. This CDR3 spans 14 amino acids. V was clipped by 6 bases and J by 0 bases; unmatched bases: 4. The DNA for the CDR3 is TGTGCCATCAGCCGGGACAGAGCTAACTATGGCTACACCTTC. This gives the protein CAISRDRANYGYTF.

The chain's CDR3 is CASSLAGTGVAGTDTQYF. The CDR3 nucleotides read TGTGCCAGCAGTTTAGCCGGGACAGGGGTGGCCGGCACAGATACGCAGTATTTT. The chain recombines TRBV28 with TRBJ2-3, with 10 bases fitting TRBD1. Trimming cost V 2 bases and J 1 base; bases outside gene matches: 9. CDR1 is MDHEN, CDR2 SYDVKM, per germline. The CDR3 consists of 18 residues.

This chain links TRBV27 with TRBJ1-1; perhaps TRBD1 as D (6 bases). The CDR3 runs to 13 residues. Germline CDR1 is MNHEY and CDR2 is SMNVEV (reference sequence). The ends were cut back, 6 bases at V and 1 base at J, with 9 bases in the middle. The CDR3 sequence: CASRKQGNTEAFF. In nucleotides, the CDR3 is TGTGCCAGCAGAAAACAGGGGAACACTGAAGCTTTCTTT.

The chain has TRBV5-1 and TRBJ2-2; no definite D call. The germline V and J ends were trimmed by 1 base and 4 bases, with 5 bases remaining between them. This CDR3 comprises 13 residues. The germline gives CDR1 SGHRS, CDR2 YFSETQ. The CDR3 nucleotides are TGCGCCAGCAGCTTGTCGGGCACCGGGGAGCTGTTTTTT. This sequence encodes CASSLSGTGELFF.

The chain is built from TRBV9 and TRBJ1-2, with a weak D call TRBD1 (5 bases). The CDR3 is 17 residues long. V was trimmed by 0 bases and J by 4 bases, leaving 19 bases between them. Germline loops: CDR1 SGDLS, CDR2 YYNGEE. This CDR3 reads CASSVGRGAREPYGYTF. The CDR3 region has the DNA TGTGCCAGCAGCGTAGGACGAGGGGCCCGGGAGCCCTATGGCTACACCTTC.